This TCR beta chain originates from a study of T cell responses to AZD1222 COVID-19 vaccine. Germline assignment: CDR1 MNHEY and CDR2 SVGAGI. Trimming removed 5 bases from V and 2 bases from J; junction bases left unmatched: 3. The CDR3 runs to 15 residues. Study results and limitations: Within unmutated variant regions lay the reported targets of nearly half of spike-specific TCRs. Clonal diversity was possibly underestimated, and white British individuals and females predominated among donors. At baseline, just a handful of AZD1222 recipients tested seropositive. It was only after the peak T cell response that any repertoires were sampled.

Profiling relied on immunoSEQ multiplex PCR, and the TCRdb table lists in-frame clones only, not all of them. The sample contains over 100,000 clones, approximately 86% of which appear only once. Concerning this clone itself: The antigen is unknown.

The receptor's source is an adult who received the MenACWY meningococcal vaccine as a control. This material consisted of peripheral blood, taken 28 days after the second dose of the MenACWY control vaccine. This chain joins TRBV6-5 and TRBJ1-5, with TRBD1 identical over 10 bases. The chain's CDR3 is CASSRGTGGNQPQHF. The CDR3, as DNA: TGTGCCAGCAGTCGCGGGACAGGGGGCAATCAGCCCCAGCATTTT.